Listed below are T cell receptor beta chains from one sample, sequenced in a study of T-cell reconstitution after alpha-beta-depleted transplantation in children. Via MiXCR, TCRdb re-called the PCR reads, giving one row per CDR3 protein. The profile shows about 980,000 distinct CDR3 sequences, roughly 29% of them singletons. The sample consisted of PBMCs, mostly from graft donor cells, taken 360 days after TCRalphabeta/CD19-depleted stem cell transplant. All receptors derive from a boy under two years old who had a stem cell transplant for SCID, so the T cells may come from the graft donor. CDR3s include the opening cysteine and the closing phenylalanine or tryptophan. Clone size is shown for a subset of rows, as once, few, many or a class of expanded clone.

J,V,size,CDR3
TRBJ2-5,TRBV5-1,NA,CASSLTTGYQETQYF
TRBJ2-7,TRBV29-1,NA,CSVEASSYEQYF
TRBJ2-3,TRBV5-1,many,CASSLGLAADTQYF
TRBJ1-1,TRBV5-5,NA,CASSNGQGNTEAFF
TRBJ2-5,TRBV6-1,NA,CASSPTTAWYQETQYF
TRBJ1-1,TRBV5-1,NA,CASSLGHRGEEAFF
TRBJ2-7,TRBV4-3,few,CASSQASGFTYEQYF
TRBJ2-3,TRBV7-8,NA,CASSLSGGAGRGTDTQYF
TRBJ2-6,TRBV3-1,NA,CASSQVQDSSGANVLTF
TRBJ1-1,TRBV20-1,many,CSATENTEAFF
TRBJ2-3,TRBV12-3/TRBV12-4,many,CASSLSGQGFGTQYF
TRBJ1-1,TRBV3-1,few,CASSQDLRGDTEAFF
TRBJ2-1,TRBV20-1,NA,CSATGGQVGNEQFF
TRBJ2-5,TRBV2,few,CASTVGPRETQYF
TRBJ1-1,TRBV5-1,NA,CASSLWGGEGYTEAFF
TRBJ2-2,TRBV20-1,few,CSAISGGSRGGELFF
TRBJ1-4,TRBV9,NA,CASSPRGDRREKLFF
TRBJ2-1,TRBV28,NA,CASRTKGTSGFNEQFF
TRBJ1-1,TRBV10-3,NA,CAISTGAWNTEAFF
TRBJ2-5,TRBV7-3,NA,CASSKTAKETQYF
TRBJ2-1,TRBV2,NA,CASSGDRGYNEQFF
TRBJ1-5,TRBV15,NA,CATSRGDRGLLQPQHF
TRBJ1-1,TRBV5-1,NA,CASSFQETAYDPTEAFF
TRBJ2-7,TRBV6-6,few,CASSYSSSGEQYF